This paragraph covers one TCR beta chain sequence. Its antigen is currently not known. Base qualities are not at hand, and no much larger clone is one base apart. This sample was included in a study of shared clonotypes between healthy human individuals (dated by TCRdb to about 2020). Regarding the research as a whole: The cohort comprised a couple of women and three men aged 18 to 49 years. For each donor, CD4 naive and CD4 memory were each given three plates, CD8 naive was given two plates, and CD8 memory was given one plate. The study deeply sequenced blood TCR repertoires of about 5 healthy adults to estimate repertoire size and the extent of clonotype sharing between individuals. To increase sequencing depth and limit assay-specific biases, different laboratories used diverse techniques to prepare libraries and sequence TCR repertoires. Each donor's leukapheresis produced roughly between roughly 0.85 and 10 billion PBMCs.

Using the deep immunoSEQ assay, multiplex PCR amplified TCR CDR3 regions from genomic DNA. Extracted genomic DNA from each cell subset was spread evenly across all wells of several immunoSEQ 96-well plates, with each plate serving as a replicate. For sorted subsets, each replicate PCR was loaded with around 200 ng genomic DNA, equivalent to about 30,000 T cell genomes. Purified libraries were quantified with a Qubit 3.0 fluorometer, sized on a Bioanalyzer 2100, and re-quantified with the KAPA Library Quantification kit. Each immunoSEQ 96-well plate was sequenced on its own single-read 150-cycle Illumina NextSeq 550 flow cell. The source study handled its data this way. Because only junctional sequences without quality scores were contained in the immunoSEQ output, filtering matching that applied to full-length reads could not be performed. To assign V/J genes and CDR3, sequences were annotated using PyIR, a Python wrapper for IgBLAST v1.9, with IMGT germline references. Reads were removed for weak V/J assignments (E-value above 1e-6), missing CDR3, stop codons, out-of-frame junctions, or ambiguous translated residues. A V3J clonotype was defined by an identical inferred V gene, J gene, and CDR3 amino acid sequence. To compute the percentage overlap between repertoires, the number of shared unique clonotypes was divided by the size of the smaller repertoire. Richness of each repertoire was evaluated using RTK rarefaction, the Chao1 estimator, and Recon v2.1 estimates of unobserved clonotypes. Generation probabilities for all TCRbeta clonotypes obtained by the gDNA method from a handful of donors were computed using OLGA. TCRdb provides this immuneACCESS table in a form limited to in-frame rearrangements. Some clones are lacking; in checked studies, under half of them reflect an unresolved V gene, and why the rest are absent is not known. D and trimming come from the DNA, and the V and J calls and clone size come from that table. Present in this sample are about 590,000 clones, roughly 96% of which were seen just once. Approximately 0.1% of the sample lies in the top ten.

What the research found in general, with its limitations: Compared with non-shared clonotypes, the clonotypes found in all four sorted-subset donors had higher generation probabilities. Larger estimated clonotype richness was generally found for naive subsets than for memory subsets. Based on pairwise subsampling, the degree of clonotype sharing among donors was expected to be affected by sequencing depth. When a handful of donors were compared, the shared fraction of clonotypes was approximately 5% for naive CD4, 3% to 4% for naive CD8, 2% to 2.5% for memory CD4, and roughly 0.4% for memory CD8. Sampling was restricted to blood, and TCR repertoires in tissues likely differ from the TCR repertoires found in blood. Incomplete sequencing was indicated by rarefaction of sorted-subset datasets, despite the large sequencing depth. The genetic and exposure-history diversity represented was limited by the small number of donors.

CD8 naive samples were obtained by positive selection for CCR7 among CD45RO-negative cells, yielding a CD45RA+CCR7+ population from which TemRA cells were excluded. The donors were healthy, HIV-negative adults with no recently reported acute infections or vaccinations. Only Caucasian adults living in Nashville, Tennessee, USA were represented among the donors. Blood was collected by leukapheresis, and PBMCs were isolated by Ficoll-Histopaque density gradient centrifugation and then cryopreserved in liquid nitrogen vapor phase. Purity and quantity of every magnetically sorted T cell population were checked by analytical flow cytometry. Genomic DNA was isolated from every sorted fraction and measured by UV absorbance on a Nanodrop 2000c. The receptor's source is a woman aged 25 to 39 in good health. The sample was naive CD8+ T cells sorted from blood. Read against the paper, the sample's cell subset or site label means: CD45RA+CCR7+.

CDR3 protein: CASSLTYSYNEQFF. The sequenced DNA is TGTGCCAGCAGTTTAACTTACTCCTACAATGAGCAGTTCTTC. This chain joins TRBV27 to TRBJ2-1; the D segment cannot be called with confidence. Via the germline V gene (reference sequence), CDR1 is MNHEY and CDR2 SMNVEV. The CDR3, cysteine through phenylalanine, is 14 amino acids long. Solely the CDR3 DNA is kept, with 42 bases framed from the first base. The trim is 2 bases for V and 0 bases for J, with a gap of 5 bases between the germline ends.